This record covers a single T cell receptor (beta chain). A junction end diverges from the germline sequence, so it may reflect a read error. These data come from a study of control samples from healthy donors and cancer patients. The assay was immunoSEQ multiplex PCR, and TCRdb's table has in-frame clones only and misses some. The data hold 100,000 to 150,000 clones, with roughly 90% observed a single time. Per germline, CDR1 MDHEN and CDR2 SYDVKM. CDR3 length: 15 residues. The TCR sequence derives from a woman aged 45-65 years in good health. V is TRBV28 and J is TRBJ2-7; 12 bases line up with TRBD1. The sequenced sample consisted of blood. The CDR3 DNA reads TGTGCCAGCAGCCGTGCCGGGACAGGGGGCTACGGGCAGTACTTC. Its protein product is CASSRAGTGGYGQYF.